What follows describes a single T cell receptor (beta chain). What it binds is not known. The data stem from a study of blood T cells in healthy people across ages. Overall study results and limits: TCR beta diversity per million T cells fell roughly linearly with age. Possibly, changes in expanded clonotypes were confounded because donor CMV status was unknown.

Sample donors were healthy Caucasian individuals that came from Russia, aged 6 to 90. Alongside a J-beta primer mix, a sample-barcoded 5' primer served in a second PCR lasting about 7 to 12 cycles. Each cDNA molecule received a tag from a template-switch adaptor that had 12 random nucleotides. TCRdb fed the 5' RACE reads into MiXCR, producing one record per CDR3 protein. The sample lists approximately 730,000 distinct CDR3 sequences; roughly 50% were seen once. The TCR comes from a man at least 80 years old in good health. Sequencing used blood.

Here the CDR3 reads CASSPQAGGNYGYTF. The CDR3 DNA follows: TGCGCCAGCAGCCCCCAGGCAGGGGGCAACTATGGCTACACCTTC. This chain links TRBV5-1 with TRBJ1-2; TRBD1 matches at 8 bases. Trimming took 4 bases from V and 2 from J; bases not matched to a gene: 7. The CDR3 covers 15 residues. CDR1 and CDR2 from the germline V gene are SGHRS and YFSETQ.